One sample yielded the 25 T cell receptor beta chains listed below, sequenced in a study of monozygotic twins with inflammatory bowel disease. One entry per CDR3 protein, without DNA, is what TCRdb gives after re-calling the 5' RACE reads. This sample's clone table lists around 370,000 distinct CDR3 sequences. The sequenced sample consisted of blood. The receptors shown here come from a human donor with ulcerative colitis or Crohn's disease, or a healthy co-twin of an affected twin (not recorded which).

CDR3 sequence reads: CASSSATGGYEQYF. The chain recombines TRBV5-5 with TRBJ2-7; TCRdb names TRBD1, which stays unverified in the absence of DNA. From germline, CDR1 is SGHKS and CDR2 YYEKEE (reference sequence). The CDR3 covers 14 residues.

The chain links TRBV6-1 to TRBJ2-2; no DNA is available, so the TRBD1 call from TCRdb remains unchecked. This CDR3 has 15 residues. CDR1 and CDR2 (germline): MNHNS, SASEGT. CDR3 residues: CASRSQGPYTGELFF.

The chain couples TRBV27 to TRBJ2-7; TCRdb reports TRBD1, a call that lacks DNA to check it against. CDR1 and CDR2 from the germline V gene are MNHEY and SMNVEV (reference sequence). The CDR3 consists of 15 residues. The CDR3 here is CASSYTGGPPYEQYF.

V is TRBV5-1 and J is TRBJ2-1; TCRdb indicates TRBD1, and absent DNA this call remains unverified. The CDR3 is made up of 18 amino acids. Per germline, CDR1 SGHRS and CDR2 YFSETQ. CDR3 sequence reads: CASSSLGGRESSYNEQFF.

CDR3 in amino acids: CAIRRTSGGAAYEQYF. The chain couples TRBV10-3 to TRBJ2-7; TCRdb returns TRBD2, unconfirmable since there is no DNA. The germline CDR1 and CDR2 sequences are ENHRY and SYGVKD. This CDR3 contains 16 residues.

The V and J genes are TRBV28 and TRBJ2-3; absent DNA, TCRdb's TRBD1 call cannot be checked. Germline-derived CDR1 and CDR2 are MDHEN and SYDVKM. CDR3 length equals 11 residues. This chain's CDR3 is CASSLTGSQYF. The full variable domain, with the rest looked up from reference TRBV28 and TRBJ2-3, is DVKVTQSSRYLVKRTGEKVFLECVQDMDHENMFWYRQDPGLGLRLIYFSYDVKMKEKGDIPEGYSVSREKKERFSLILESASTNQTSMYLCASSLTGSQYFGPGTRLTVL.

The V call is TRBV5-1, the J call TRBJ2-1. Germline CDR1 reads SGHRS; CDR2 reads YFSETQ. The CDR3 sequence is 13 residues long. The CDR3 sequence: CASSLELYNEQFF.

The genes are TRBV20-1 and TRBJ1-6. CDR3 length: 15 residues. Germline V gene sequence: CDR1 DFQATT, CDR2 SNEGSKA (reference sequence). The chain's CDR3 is CSAQGPVSYNSPLHF.

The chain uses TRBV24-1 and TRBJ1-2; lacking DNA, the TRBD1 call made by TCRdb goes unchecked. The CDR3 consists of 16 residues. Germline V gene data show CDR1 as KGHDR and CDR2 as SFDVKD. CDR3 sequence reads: CATSRGSDGINYGYTF.

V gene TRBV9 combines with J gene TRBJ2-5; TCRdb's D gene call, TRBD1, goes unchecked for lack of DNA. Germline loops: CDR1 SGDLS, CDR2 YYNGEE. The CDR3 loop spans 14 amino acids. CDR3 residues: CASSVGTGWETQYF.

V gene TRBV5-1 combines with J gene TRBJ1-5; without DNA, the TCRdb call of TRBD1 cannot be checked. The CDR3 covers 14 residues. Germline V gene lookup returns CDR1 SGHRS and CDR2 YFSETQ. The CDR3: CASSDPDSNQPQHF.

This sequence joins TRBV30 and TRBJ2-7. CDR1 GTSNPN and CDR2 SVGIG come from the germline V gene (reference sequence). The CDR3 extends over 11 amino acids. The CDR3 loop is CAWIGHYEQYF. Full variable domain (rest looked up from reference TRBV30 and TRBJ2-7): SQTIHQWPATLVQPVGSPLSLECTVEGTSNPNLYWYRQAAGRGLQLLFYSVGIGQISSEVPQNLSASRPQDRQFILSSKKLLLSDSGFYLCAWIGHYEQYFGPGTRLTVT.

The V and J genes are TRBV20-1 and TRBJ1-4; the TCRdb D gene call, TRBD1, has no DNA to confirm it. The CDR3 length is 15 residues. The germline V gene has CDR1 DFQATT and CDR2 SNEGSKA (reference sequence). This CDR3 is CSARKGTGPNEKLFF.

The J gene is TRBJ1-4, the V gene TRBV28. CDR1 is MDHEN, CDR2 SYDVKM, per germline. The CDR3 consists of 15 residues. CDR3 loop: CASSSPTATNEKLFF. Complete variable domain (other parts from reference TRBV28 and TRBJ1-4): DVKVTQSSRYLVKRTGEKVFLECVQDMDHENMFWYRQDPGLGLRLIYFSYDVKMKEKGDIPEGYSVSREKKERFSLILESASTNQTSMYLCASSSPTATNEKLFFGSGTQLSVL.

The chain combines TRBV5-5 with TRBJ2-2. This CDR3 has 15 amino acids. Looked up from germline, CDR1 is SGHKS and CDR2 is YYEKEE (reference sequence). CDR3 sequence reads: CASSLRHTNTGELFF. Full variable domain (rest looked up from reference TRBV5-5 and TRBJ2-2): DAGVTQSPTHLIKTRGQQVTLRCSPISGHKSVSWYQQVLGQGPQFIFQYYEKEERGRGNFPDRFSARQFPNYSSELNVNALLLGDSALYLCASSLRHTNTGELFFGEGSRLTVL.

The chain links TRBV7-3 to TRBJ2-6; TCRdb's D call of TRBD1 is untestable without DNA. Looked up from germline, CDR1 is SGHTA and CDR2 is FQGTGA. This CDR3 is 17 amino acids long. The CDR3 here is CASSLWGRGLGANVLTF.

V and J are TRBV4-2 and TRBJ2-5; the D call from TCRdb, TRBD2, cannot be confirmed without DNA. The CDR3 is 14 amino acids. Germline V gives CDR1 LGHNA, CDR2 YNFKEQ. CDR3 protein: CASSQGLAEETQYF.

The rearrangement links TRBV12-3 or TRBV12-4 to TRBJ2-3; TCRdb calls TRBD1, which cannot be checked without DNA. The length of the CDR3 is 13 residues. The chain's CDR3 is CASRDRTTDTQYF.

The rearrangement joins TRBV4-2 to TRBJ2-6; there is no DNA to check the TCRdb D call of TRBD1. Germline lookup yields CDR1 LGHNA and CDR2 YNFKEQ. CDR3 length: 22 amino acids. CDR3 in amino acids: CASSQGFGRGVAFGTGANVLTF.

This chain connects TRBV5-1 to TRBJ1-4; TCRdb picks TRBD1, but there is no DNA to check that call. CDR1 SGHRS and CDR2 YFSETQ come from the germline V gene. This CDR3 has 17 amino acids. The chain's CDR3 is CASSLDSGILSNEKLFF.

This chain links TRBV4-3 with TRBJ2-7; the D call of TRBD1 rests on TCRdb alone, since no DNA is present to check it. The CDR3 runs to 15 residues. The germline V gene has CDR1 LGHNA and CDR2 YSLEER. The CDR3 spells CASSQEPGRAYEQYF.

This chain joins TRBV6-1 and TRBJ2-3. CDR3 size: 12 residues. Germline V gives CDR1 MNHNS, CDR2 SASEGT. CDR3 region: CASSEGTDTQYF.

The CDR3 sequence is CASSQDFTDTIANYGYTF. This chain joins TRBV4-3 and TRBJ1-2. The length of the CDR3 is 18 residues. Looked up from germline, CDR1 is LGHNA and CDR2 is YSLEER.

Here the CDR3 reads CASSYGGQTNYGYTF. The chain links TRBV6-5 to TRBJ1-2; TCRdb picks TRBD1, but there is no DNA to check that call. The CDR3 length is 15 residues. The germline CDR1 and CDR2 sequences are MNHEY and SVGAGI.

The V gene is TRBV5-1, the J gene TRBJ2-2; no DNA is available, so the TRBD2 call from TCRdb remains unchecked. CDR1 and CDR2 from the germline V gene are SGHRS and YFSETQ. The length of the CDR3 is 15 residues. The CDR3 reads CASRLWTSRTGELFF.